A single sample gave rise to the 18 T cell receptor beta chains below, sequenced in a study of blood T cell repertoires in COVID-19. Sequencing was performed with immunoSEQ multiplex PCR; in TCRdb, only in-frame clones are kept and a portion is missing. The table has more than 90,000 clones, 85% to 95% seen once. The sequencing input was peripheral blood. The receptor source for this set is a man aged 45-65 years with active COVID-19.

The chain joins TRBV2 to TRBJ2-5; TRBD2 agrees at 10 bases. The germline gives CDR1 SNHLY, CDR2 FYNNEI. This CDR3 spans 16 amino acids. J gave up 4 bases and V 6 bases, and 11 bases lay outside the gene matches. The CDR3 loop is CASRKTSGPQGETQYF. The CDR3 DNA follows: TGTGCCAGCAGAAAGACTAGCGGGCCCCAGGGAGAGACCCAGTACTTC.

The rearrangement uses TRBV28 and TRBJ1-2, with no clear D. This CDR3 has 16 residues. Trimming left V 5 bases short and J 1 base short, with 17 bases between. Germline-derived CDR1 and CDR2 are MDHEN and SYDVKM. DNA of the CDR3: TGTGCCAGCAGTCCATTGGCGGCGCCTTATAACTATGGCTACACCTTC. The encoded protein is CASSPLAAPYNYGYTF.

The chain has TRBV7-9 and TRBJ2-5; TRBD2 matches 9 bases. The germline V gene encodes CDR1 SEHNR and CDR2 FQNEAQ (reference sequence). The CDR3 runs to 14 residues. The junction had 2 bases not matched to a gene; V was cut back by 3 bases and J by 3 bases. This CDR3 is CASSFLAGEETQYF. CDR3 nucleotide sequence: TGTGCCAGCAGCTTTTTAGCGGGAGAAGAGACCCAGTACTTC. Together with reference TRBV7-9 and TRBJ2-5, the CDR3 gives the full variable domain: DTGVSQNPRHKITKRGQNVTFRCDPISEHNRLYWYRQTLGQGPEFLTYFQNEAQLEKSRLLSDRFSAERPKGSFSTLEIQRTEQGDSAMYLCASSFLAGEETQYFGPGTRLLVL.

The chain combines TRBV19 with TRBJ1-2; 8 bases match TRBD1. The germline V gene encodes CDR1 LNHDA and CDR2 SQIVND (reference sequence). V trimming: 5 bases; J trimming: 8 bases; junction bases outside the gene matches: 7. This CDR3 is 13 amino acids long. The CDR3 loop reads CASSRQGAEGYTF. In nucleotides, the CDR3 is TGTGCCAGTAGTCGCCAGGGGGCGGAAGGCTACACCTTC.

The chain combines TRBV28 with TRBJ2-5, with no clear D. The germline CDR1 and CDR2 sequences are MDHEN and SYDVKM. The CDR3 runs 14 residues. Trimming shortened V by 7 bases and J by 5 bases, and 17 bases separated the two germline ends. The CDR3 is CASTDTTWMETQYF. CDR3 coding DNA: TGTGCCAGCACCGACACCACGTGGATGGAGACCCAGTACTTC.

The genes are TRBV19 and TRBJ1-2, with 9 bases fitting TRBD1. Germline trimming cut 3 bases from V and 7 bases from J; bases unmatched to any gene: 9. CDR3 length: 15 residues. CDR1 is LNHDA and CDR2 is SQIVND in the germline V gene (reference sequence). This CDR3 reads CASSMEDRGWSGYTF. CDR3 sequence (DNA): TGTGCCAGTAGTATGGAGGACAGGGGTTGGAGTGGCTACACCTTC.

CDR3 in DNA: TGTGCCAGCAGTGAAAGTGGCAGCTCCTACGAGCAGTACTTC. Its protein product is CASSESGSSYEQYF. The rearrangement links TRBV2 to TRBJ2-7; D is unclear. From germline, CDR1 is SNHLY and CDR2 FYNNEI. Trimming pared 2 bases from V and 0 bases from J, leaving 8 bases between. This CDR3 is built from 14 residues.

This sequence joins TRBV6-4 and TRBJ2-1; maybe TRBD2 (6 bases). V dropped 2 bases and J dropped 10 bases, with 6 bases sitting between them. There are 11 residues in the CDR3. The germline V gene encodes CDR1 MRHNA and CDR2 SNTAGT. The CDR3: CASSDTSEQFF. Here the CDR3 DNA reads TGTGCCAGCAGTGACACTAGCGAGCAGTTCTTC.

The rearrangement links TRBV6-5 to TRBJ1-2, with D uncertain. Germline CDR1 is MNHEY and CDR2 is SVGAGI. Trimming took 0 bases from V and 8 from J, leaving 7 bases between them. The length of the CDR3 is 12 residues. The CDR3 sequence is CASSYSSGGYTF. DNA of the CDR3: TGTGCCAGCAGTTACTCGAGCGGAGGCTACACCTTC.

This chain joins TRBV19 and TRBJ1-2; 9 bases are a match to TRBD1. This CDR3 contains 15 residues. Germline values: CDR1 LNHDA, CDR2 SQIVND (reference sequence). Germline trimming cut 7 bases from V and 6 bases from J; bases unmatched to any gene: 12. CDR3 region: CASIPLDRGLDGYTF. CDR3 DNA sequence: TGTGCCAGTATCCCACTGGACAGGGGCCTCGATGGCTACACCTTC. Drawing the rest from reference TRBV19 and TRBJ1-2, the complete variable domain is DGGITQSPKYLFRKEGQNVTLSCEQNLNHDAMYWYRQDPGQGLRLIYYSQIVNDFQKGDIAEGYSVSREKKESFPLTVTSAQKNPTAFYLCASIPLDRGLDGYTFGSGTRLTVV.

The CDR3: CATRGQGVVETQYF. CDR3 sequence (DNA): TGTGCCACGCGGGGGCAGGGTGTCGTCGAGACCCAGTACTTC. The V and J genes are TRBV25-1 and TRBJ2-5; maybe TRBD2 (7 bases). The CDR3 spans 14 residues. Per germline, CDR1 MGHDK and CDR2 SYGVNS. The V and J ends lost 10 bases and 5 bases respectively, with 20 bases between them.

This chain connects TRBV6-5 to TRBJ2-7, with D possibly TRBD1 on 5 matching bases. The CDR3 consists of 13 residues. Germline CDR1 is MNHEY and CDR2 is SVGAGI. V lost 6 bases and J 7 bases, leaving 16 bases between the germline ends. The CDR3 bases are TGTGCCAGCAGCCGACTCCAGGGTGGGGAGCAGTACTTC. Encoded protein: CASSRLQGGEQYF.

This clone has a handful of counts. The CDR3 bases are TGTGCCAGCAGTTCCCGCAGGGCGCCCCAAAGCACAGATACGCAGTATTTT. Its protein product is CASSSRRAPQSTDTQYF. The chain combines TRBV7-9 with TRBJ2-3, with D tentatively TRBD1 (5 bases). V shed 6 bases and J shed 0 bases, with 19 bases lying between them. Looked up from germline, CDR1 is SEHNR and CDR2 is FQNEAQ (reference sequence). The CDR3 has 17 residues. Filled out from reference TRBV7-9 and TRBJ2-3, the complete variable domain reads DTGVSQNPRHKITKRGQNVTFRCDPISEHNRLYWYRQTLGQGPEFLTYFQNEAQLEKSRLLSDRFSAERPKGSFSTLEIQRTEQGDSAMYLCASSSRRAPQSTDTQYFGPGTRLTVL.

This chain connects TRBV5-1 to TRBJ1-4; 10 bases match TRBD1. Germline CDR1 reads SGHRS; CDR2 reads YFSETQ. V lost 4 bases and J lost 7; bases outside the gene matches: 4. The CDR3 spans 14 residues. CDR3 bases: TGCGCCAGCAGCGGAGGGACAGGGGTTGAAAAACTGTTTTTT. Its protein is CASSGGTGVEKLFF.

The chain has TRBV5-1 and TRBJ1-2; the match to TRBD1 covers 7 bases. CDR1 and CDR2 from the germline V gene are SGHRS and YFSETQ. The CDR3 is 13 amino acids. The V segment lost 6 bases and the J segment 3 bases; nucleotides outside the gene matches: 5. The CDR3 loop is CASTATGDYGYTF. For the CDR3, the DNA is TGCGCCAGCACCGCCACAGGGGACTATGGCTACACCTTC.

The chain employs TRBV6-4 and TRBJ1-1; TRBD1 might be the D (5 bases). Germline CDR1 and CDR2: MRHNA and SNTAGT. V lost 5 bases and J lost 7, with 8 bases in between. The CDR3 has 11 amino acids. CDR3 nucleotides: TGTGCCAGCAGTCAGGGTAGTGAAGCTTTCTTT. Translating it yields CASSQGSEAFF.

In this sample, this clone turned up once. V is TRBV6-7 and J is TRBJ1-5; possibly TRBD1 for D (5 bases). TRBV6-7 is an ORF; its function is uncertain. This CDR3 region has 14 residues. Trimming took off 6 bases at V and 7 bases at J, with 16 bases between the two ends. Here the CDR3 DNA reads TGTGCCAGCAGCCCACCCAGGGTGGGACAGCCCCAGCATTTT. This codes for CASSPPRVGQPQHF.

In DNA form, the CDR3 reads TGCGCCAGCAGCACCTGGACTAGCGGAACCGTTACGTCGAAGCAGTACTTC. This gives the protein CASSTWTSGTVTSKQYF. This chain uses TRBV5-1 with TRBJ2-7; the match to TRBD2 covers 10 bases. The ends lost 4 bases at V and 8 bases at J; junction bases unmatched: 18. The CDR3 has 17 amino acids. The V gene's germline CDR1 is SGHRS and CDR2 YFSETQ. Based on the CDR3 plus reference TRBV5-1 and TRBJ2-7, the full variable domain is KAGVTQTPRYLIKTRGQQVTLSCSPISGHRSVSWYQQTPGQGLQFLFEYFSETQRNKGNFPGRFSGRQFSNSRSEMNVSTLELGDSALYLCASSTWTSGTVTSKQYFGPGTRLTVT.